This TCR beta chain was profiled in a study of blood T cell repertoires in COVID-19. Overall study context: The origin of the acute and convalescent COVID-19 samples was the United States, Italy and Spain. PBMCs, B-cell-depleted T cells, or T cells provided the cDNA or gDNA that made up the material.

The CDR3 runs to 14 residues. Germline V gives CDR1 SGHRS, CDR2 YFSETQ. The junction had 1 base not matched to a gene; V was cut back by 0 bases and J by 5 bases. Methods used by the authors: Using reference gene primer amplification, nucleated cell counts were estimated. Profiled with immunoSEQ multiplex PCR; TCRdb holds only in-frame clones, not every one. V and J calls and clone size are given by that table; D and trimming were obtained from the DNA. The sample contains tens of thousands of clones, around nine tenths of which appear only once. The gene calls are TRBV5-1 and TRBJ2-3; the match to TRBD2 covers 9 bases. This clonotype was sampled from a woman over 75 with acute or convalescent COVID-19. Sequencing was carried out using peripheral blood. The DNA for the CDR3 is TGCGCCAGCAGCTTGGTGACTAGCGGAGATACGCAGTATTTT. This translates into CASSLVTSGDTQYF.